These 28 T cell receptor beta chains were all obtained from the same sample, sequenced in a study of T cell repertoires in cytomegalovirus infection. TCRdb used MiXCR to reprocess the reads, holding one entry per CDR3 protein. Here the sample spans around 140,000 distinct CDR3 sequences, over 30% being singletons. The antigens these receptors bind are not known. The sequences come from CD8+ T cells from cultured PBMCs, collected from culture after CMV antigen stimulation. The source of these receptors is a human donor in good health (CMV status not recorded). Some clones in this sample may be carry-over from other donors' samples.

This clonotype came up many times. J is TRBJ2-1 and V is TRBV7-2; 8 nucleotides agree with TRBD2. Trimming removed 4 bases from V and 9 bases from J; junction bases left unmatched: 5. This CDR3 is 13 amino acids long. Germline V gives CDR1 SGHTA, CDR2 FQGNSA. The DNA for the CDR3 is TGTGCCAGCAGCTCCGGGGGGGAGATTGAGCAGTTCTTC. It yields the protein CASSSGGEIEQFF.

This clonotype was seen only a few times. The V and J genes are TRBV2 and TRBJ2-3; 12 bases agree with TRBD2. Germline V CDR1 and CDR2: SNHLY, FYNNEI. The CDR3 has 17 residues. V was clipped by 7 bases and J by 6 bases; unmatched bases: 14. The CDR3 is CASNVQLTSGGRDTQYF. CDR3 nucleotide sequence: TGTGCCAGCAACGTTCAATTGACTAGCGGGGGTCGGGATACGCAGTATTTT.

This clonotype came up many times. This rearrangement joins TRBV20-1 to TRBJ1-4, with TRBD1 matching 10 bases. The junction had 5 bases not matched to a gene; V was cut back by 0 bases and J by 7 bases. The germline CDR1 and CDR2 sequences are DFQATT and SNEGSKA (reference sequence). The CDR3 contains 15 residues. As DNA, the CDR3 is TGCAGTGCTAGAGATCTGGGGACAGGGGTTGAAAAACTGTTTTTT. Translated, it gives CSARDLGTGVEKLFF.

This chain connects TRBV20-1 to TRBJ2-3; the match to TRBD2 covers 14 bases. The germline V gene has CDR1 DFQATT and CDR2 SNEGSKA (reference sequence). The CDR3 consists of 15 residues. J gave up 4 bases and V 5 bases, and 5 bases lay outside the gene matches. This chain's CDR3 is CSAHGTSGGADTQYF. The CDR3 coding sequence is TGCAGTGCTCATGGGACTAGCGGGGGTGCAGATACGCAGTATTTT.

The chain uses TRBV4-1 and TRBJ1-3, with unresolved D. The V gene lost 4 bases and the J gene lost 1 base, with 11 bases spanning the gap. This CDR3 comprises 15 residues. From germline, CDR1 is MGHRA and CDR2 YSYEKL. This CDR3 is CASSPEPRSGNTIYF. The CDR3 DNA is TGCGCCAGCAGCCCCGAACCAAGGTCTGGAAACACCATATATTTT.

A note on this clonotype: This may be a read error: a much more frequent sequence differs by one nucleotide. The CDR3 region has the DNA TGTGCCAGCAGTTACTCGCAGACGTGGAGCTATAATTCACCCCTCCACTTT. Its protein product is CASSYSQTWSYNSPLHF. The chain links TRBV6-6 to TRBJ1-6; D uncertain. Looked up from germline, CDR1 is MNHNY and CDR2 is SVGAGI (reference sequence). V was cut by 0 bases and J by 3 bases, with 12 bases left in between. The CDR3 extends over 17 amino acids.

This clonotype was counted between two and nine times. The genes are TRBV7-2 and TRBJ2-7; a weak D match, TRBD2 (6 bases). Trimming removed 1 base from V and 0 bases from J, with 7 bases in between. This CDR3 is 14 amino acids long. From germline, CDR1 is SGHTA and CDR2 FQGNSA. The CDR3 protein is CASSLGTTSYEQYF. For the CDR3, the DNA is TGTGCCAGCAGCTTAGGGACTACCTCCTACGAGCAGTACTTC.

The chain carries TRBV6-5 and TRBJ2-1; the D is unclear. Germline V gene lookup returns CDR1 MNHEY and CDR2 SVGAGI. V lost 2 bases to trimming and J lost 5 bases, with 13 bases between them. The CDR3 has 15 amino acids. The CDR3 spells CASSYVTNSHNEQFF. The DNA for the CDR3 is TGTGCCAGCAGTTACGTTACGAACAGCCACAATGAGCAGTTCTTC.

This chain connects TRBV7-9 to TRBJ2-3; D may be TRBD2 (5 bases). This CDR3 is 16 amino acids long. The V end lost 5 bases, the J end lost 0 bases, and 15 bases lay between the germline ends. Germline V gene lookup returns CDR1 SEHNR and CDR2 FQNEAQ (reference sequence). The CDR3 region is CASSAREGTSTDTQYF. The CDR3 DNA sequence: TGTGCCAGCAGCGCCCGCGAGGGAACGAGCACAGATACGCAGTATTTT.

There are a few counts of this clonotype. The V and J genes are TRBV27 and TRBJ2-7; D not certain. V lost 0 bases and J lost 4, with 7 bases in between. The CDR3 is 13 residues long. In germline, CDR1 is MNHEY, CDR2 SMNVEV (reference sequence). CDR3 DNA sequence: TGTGCCAGCAGTTTATCGGACGGTTACGAGCAGTACTTC. Residues: CASSLSDGYEQYF.

This clonotype appeared once. The V and J genes are TRBV7-9 and TRBJ2-7; D could derive from TRBD1 or TRBD2 (5 bases each). Germline V gives CDR1 SEHNR, CDR2 FQNEAQ (reference sequence). This CDR3 region has 14 residues. V lost 3 bases to trimming and J lost 5 bases, with 14 bases between them. The CDR3 sequence: CASSLGPGAHEQYF. The CDR3 DNA follows: TGTGCCAGCAGCTTGGGACCAGGTGCCCACGAGCAGTACTTC.

There are a few counts of this clonotype. The genes are TRBV27 and TRBJ1-5; 12 positions agree with TRBD1. Germline values: CDR1 MNHEY, CDR2 SMNVEV (reference sequence). This CDR3 has 17 amino acids. J gave up 4 bases and V 7 bases, and 11 bases lay outside the gene matches. The CDR3 nucleotides read TGTGCCAGCAACCCTTGGGGGACAGGGGGCAAAAATCAGCCCCAGCATTTT. It specifies CASNPWGTGGKNQPQHF.

The rearrangement links TRBV2 to TRBJ2-4; D gene ambiguous. CDR1 and CDR2 (germline): SNHLY, FYNNEI. V shed 6 bases and J shed 8 bases, with 8 bases lying between them. This CDR3 is built from 11 residues. As DNA, the CDR3 is TGTGCCAGCAGCGACCAGTACATTCAGTACTTC. Protein sequence: CASSDQYIQYF.

The chain has TRBV4-1 and TRBJ2-7; 9 bases are shared with TRBD2. V shed 1 base and J 0 bases; nucleotides not matched to a gene: 4. Germline V gene sequence: CDR1 MGHRA, CDR2 YSYEKL. This CDR3 is built from 16 residues. CDR3 sequence reads: CASSQAAGGRSYEQYF. The CDR3 nucleotides are TGCGCCAGCAGCCAAGCAGCGGGGGGCCGCTCCTACGAGCAGTACTTC.

Written as DNA, the CDR3 is TGTGCCAGCAGCGACCGAGCGGGGACGGAGTCTGGAAACACCATATATTTT. Its protein product is CASSDRAGTESGNTIYF. This rearrangement joins TRBV9 to TRBJ1-3; possible D gene TRBD1, 5 bases. Germline assignment: CDR1 SGDLS and CDR2 YYNGEE. Trimming took 3 bases from V and 1 from J, leaving 17 bases between them. CDR3 length: 17 residues.

This clonotype was found a few times. The rearrangement links TRBV11-2 to TRBJ2-2, with no clear D. The CDR3 totals 15 residues. V was cut by 2 bases and J by 0 bases, with 7 bases left in between. Germline CDR1 SGHAT, CDR2 FQNNGV. The CDR3 reads CASSLWAANTGELFF. CDR3 nucleotide sequence: TGTGCCAGCAGCTTATGGGCCGCGAACACCGGGGAGCTGTTTTTT.

The CDR3 region is CASSLLAGTFTYEQYF. For the CDR3, the DNA is TGTGCCAGCAGCTTATTGGCCGGGACATTTACCTACGAGCAGTACTTC. V usage is TRBV7-2 and J usage is TRBJ2-7; D possibly corresponds to TRBD1 (6 bases). CDR1 SGHTA and CDR2 FQGNSA come from the germline V gene. V lost 2 bases to trimming and J lost 2 bases, with 16 bases between them. The length of the CDR3 is 16 residues. The full variable domain, in which reference TRBV7-2 and TRBJ2-7 provide the parts outside the CDR3, is GAGVSQSPSNKVTEKGKDVELRCDPISGHTALYWYRQSLGQGLEFLIYFQGNSAPDKSGLPSDRFSAERTGGSVSTLTIQRTQQEDSAVYLCASSLLAGTFTYEQYFGPGTRLTVT.

In this sample, this clonotype turned up many times. J is TRBJ2-3 and V is TRBV7-9; no firm D call. Trimming took off 2 bases at V and 5 bases at J, with 5 bases between the two ends. The CDR3 length is 12 residues. Germline V gene lookup returns CDR1 SEHNR and CDR2 FQNEAQ (reference sequence). In DNA form, the CDR3 reads TGTGCCAGCAGCTTATATGGAGATACGCAGTATTTT. Its translation: CASSLYGDTQYF.

Remarks on this clonotype: A clone one base away is much larger, so this may be a read error. The chain uses TRBV11-2 and TRBJ2-3; 7 bases fit TRBD2. The ends lost 6 bases at V and 5 bases at J; junction bases unmatched: 5. CDR1 is SGHAT and CDR2 is FQNNGV in the germline V gene. The CDR3 spans 13 residues. The CDR3 region has the DNA TGTGCCAGCAGACGGGACTACGGAGATACGCAGTATTTT. It translates to CASRRDYGDTQYF.

This rearrangement joins TRBV4-1 to TRBJ1-3; D gene uncertain. This CDR3 has 18 amino acids. The V gene's germline CDR1 is MGHRA and CDR2 YSYEKL. V gave up 3 bases and J gave up 0 bases, with 18 bases separating them. In DNA, the CDR3 is TGCGCCAGCAGCCACGCCACCTTACTGGACCCCTCTGGAAACACCATATATTTT. Translated: CASSHATLLDPSGNTIYF.

The chain carries TRBV6-5 and TRBJ1-2, with TRBD1 matching 7 bases. The CDR3 has 14 residues. Germline-derived CDR1 and CDR2 are MNHEY and SVGAGI. The V and J ends lost 6 bases and 7 bases, in that order; junction bases with no gene match: 11. CDR3 in DNA: TGTGCCAGCAGCAAGACAGGGTCTCCTCTTGGCTACACCTTC. Translated: CASSKTGSPLGYTF.

The gene calls are TRBV5-1 and TRBJ2-2, with 8 bases identical to TRBD2. Trimming took 4 bases from V and 7 from J; bases not matched to a gene: 6. This CDR3 is built from 14 residues. Germline V gene sequence: CDR1 SGHRS, CDR2 YFSETQ. This chain's CDR3 is CASSPGLASGELFF. In DNA, the CDR3 is TGCGCCAGCAGCCCTGGACTAGCTAGCGGGGAGCTGTTTTTT.

The genes are TRBV19 and TRBJ1-2; tentative D call: TRBD1 (5 bases). Trimming pared 0 bases from V and 7 bases from J, leaving 9 bases between. The CDR3 spans 13 residues. Germline loops: CDR1 LNHDA, CDR2 SQIVND (reference sequence). The CDR3 nucleotides read TGTGCCAGTAGTATAGAGGGGACTTCTGGCTACACCTTC. Protein sequence: CASSIEGTSGYTF. Full variable domain (outside the CDR3, taken from reference TRBV19 and TRBJ1-2): DGGITQSPKYLFRKEGQNVTLSCEQNLNHDAMYWYRQDPGQGLRLIYYSQIVNDFQKGDIAEGYSVSREKKESFPLTVTSAQKNPTAFYLCASSIEGTSGYTFGSGTRLTVV.

A word on this clonotype: This may come from a read error, since a much larger clone is one base off. The DNA of the CDR3 is TGTGCCAGCAGTTCCGGGACAGGGGGCAACGAGCAGTACTTC. It codes for CASSSGTGGNEQYF. The chain couples TRBV27 to TRBJ2-7; TRBD1 matches at 12 bases. Germline trimming cut 4 bases from V and 5 bases from J; bases unmatched to any gene: 3. The CDR3 totals 14 residues. Per the germline V gene, CDR1 is MNHEY and CDR2 is SMNVEV (reference sequence).

This clonotype appeared a few times. The CDR3 coding sequence is TGTGCCAGCAGCCCCCTTGGCGACACTGAAGCTTTCTTT. Translation: CASSPLGDTEAFF. The chain combines TRBV3-1 with TRBJ1-1; D is unresolved. The CDR3 is 13 residues long. The germline V gene encodes CDR1 LGHDT and CDR2 YNNKEL (reference sequence). Trimming stripped 4 bases from V and 3 bases from J, with 9 bases between.

The CDR3 loop is CASRRWDTEAFF. CDR3 DNA: TGTGCCAGCAGAAGGTGGGACACTGAAGCTTTCTTT. J is TRBJ1-1 and V is TRBV6-6; D uncertain. The CDR3 loop spans 12 amino acids. With 6 bases removed from V and 3 bases from J, the gap between germline ends came to 8 bases. Germline CDR1 MNHNY, CDR2 SVGAGI (reference sequence).

Remarks on this clonotype: This may stem from a read error, because a much larger clone lies one nucleotide away. This rearrangement joins TRBV7-2 to TRBJ2-7; perhaps TRBD1 as D (5 bases). The CDR3 has 14 amino acids. Germline V gives CDR1 SGHTA, CDR2 FQGNSA. The CDR3 reads CASSYDRSFYKQYF. CDR3 DNA sequence: TGTGCCAGCAGTTACGACAGAAGCTTCTACAAGCAGTACTTC.

The chain carries TRBV7-2 and TRBJ2-1, with 8 bases that match TRBD1. The junction had 7 bases not matched to a gene; V was cut back by 5 bases and J by 4 bases. The V gene's germline CDR1 is SGHTA and CDR2 FQGNSA. The CDR3 has 15 residues. The CDR3 DNA reads TGTGCCAGCAGCCCTAGAGGACAGGGATACAATGAGCAGTTCTTC. Translating gives CASSPRGQGYNEQFF.